The sequence of this TCR beta chain was determined in a study of molecular identifiers for immune sequencing clone quantification. The overall study: In replicates, RNA from approximately 20,000 or 100,000 naive CD8 cells was divided five ways and four parts were sequenced. Study-wide results and limits: Under 1% of molecules in naive cells, but over 97% of effector molecules, belonged to clones above 20 RNA copies.

Source material for naive CD8 libraries was about 19,000 to 1,000,000 sorted cells, with 10%, 30% or 50% RNA. A CD8+CD4-CCR7+CD45RA+ gate was used to sort naive CD8 T cells. This clonotype appeared many times. Its antigen remains unknown. Looked up from germline, CDR1 is LGHNA and CDR2 is YSLEER. The CDR3 sequence is 17 residues long. V was shortened by 2 bases and J by 0 bases, with 17 bases between the two germline ends. TCRdb re-called the PCR reads with MiXCR, one entry per CDR3 protein. Among hundreds of thousands of distinct CDR3 sequences listed, 25% were seen once. The rearrangement links TRBV4-3 to TRBJ2-7; D possibly corresponds to TRBD1 (6 bases). Sequencing used naive CD8+ T cells from blood, with Jurkat cell RNA spiked in. Subset in this sample: FACS-sorted CD8+CD4-CCR7+CD45RA+ naive T cells. This receptor was obtained from a human donor in good health. Some libraries in this study had Jurkat cell RNA spiked in. This CDR3 is CASSQRPRQVLSYEQYF. The DNA of the CDR3 is TGCGCCAGCAGCCAACGTCCGCGACAGGTACTCTCCTACGAGCAGTACTTC.